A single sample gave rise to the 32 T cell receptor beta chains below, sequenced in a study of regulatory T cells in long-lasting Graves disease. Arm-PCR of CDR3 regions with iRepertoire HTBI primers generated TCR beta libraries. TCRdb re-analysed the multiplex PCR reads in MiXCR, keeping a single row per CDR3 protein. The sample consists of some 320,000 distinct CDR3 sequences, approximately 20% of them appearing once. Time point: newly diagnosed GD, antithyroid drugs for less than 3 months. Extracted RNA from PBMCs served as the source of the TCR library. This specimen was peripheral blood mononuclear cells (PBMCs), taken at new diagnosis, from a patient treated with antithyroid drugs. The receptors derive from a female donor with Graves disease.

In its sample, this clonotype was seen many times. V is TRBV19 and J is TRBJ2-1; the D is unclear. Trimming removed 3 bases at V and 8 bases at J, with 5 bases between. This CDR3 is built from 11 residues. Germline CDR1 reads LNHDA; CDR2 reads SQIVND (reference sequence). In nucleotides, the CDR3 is TGTGCCAGTAGTATCCAGCATGAGCAGTTCTTC. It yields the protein CASSIQHEQFF.

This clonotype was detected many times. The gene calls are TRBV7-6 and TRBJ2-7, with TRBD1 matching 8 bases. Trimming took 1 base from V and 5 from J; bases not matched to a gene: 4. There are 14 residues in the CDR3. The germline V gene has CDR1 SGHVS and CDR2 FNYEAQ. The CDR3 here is CASSLEVTGDEQYF. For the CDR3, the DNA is TGTGCCAGCAGCTTAGAGGTGACAGGGGACGAGCAGTACTTC.

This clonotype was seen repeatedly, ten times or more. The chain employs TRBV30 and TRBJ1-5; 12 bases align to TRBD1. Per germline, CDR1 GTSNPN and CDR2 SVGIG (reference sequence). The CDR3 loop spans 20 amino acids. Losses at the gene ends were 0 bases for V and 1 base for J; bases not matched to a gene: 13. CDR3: CAWSVKRVGTGGASNQPQHF. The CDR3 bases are TGTGCCTGGAGTGTGAAGCGGGTGGGGACAGGGGGCGCGAGCAATCAGCCCCAGCATTTT. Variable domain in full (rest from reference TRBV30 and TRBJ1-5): SQTIHQWPATLVQPVGSPLSLECTVEGTSNPNLYWYRQAAGRGLQLLFYSVGIGQISSEVPQNLSASRPQDRQFILSSKKLLLSDSGFYLCAWSVKRVGTGGASNQPQHFGDGTRLSIL.

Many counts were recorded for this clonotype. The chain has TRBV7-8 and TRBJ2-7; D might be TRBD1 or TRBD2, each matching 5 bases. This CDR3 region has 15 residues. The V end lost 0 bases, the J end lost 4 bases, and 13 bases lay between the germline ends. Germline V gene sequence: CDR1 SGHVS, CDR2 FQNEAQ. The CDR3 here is CASSLAPGQGYEQYF. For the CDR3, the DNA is TGTGCCAGCAGCTTAGCCCCGGGGCAGGGTTACGAGCAGTACTTC.

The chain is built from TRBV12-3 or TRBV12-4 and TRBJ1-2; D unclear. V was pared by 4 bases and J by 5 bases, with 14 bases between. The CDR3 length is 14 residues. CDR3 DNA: TGTGCCAGCAGTTCCACCCACGGGAGTTATGGCTACACCTTC. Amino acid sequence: CASSSTHGSYGYTF.

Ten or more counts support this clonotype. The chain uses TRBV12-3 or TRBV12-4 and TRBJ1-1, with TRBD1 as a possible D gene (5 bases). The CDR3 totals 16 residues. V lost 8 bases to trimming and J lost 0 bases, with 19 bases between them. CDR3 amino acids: CASGDQGNYMNTEAFF. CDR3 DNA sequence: TGTGCCAGCGGAGACCAGGGAAACTACATGAACACTGAAGCTTTCTTT.

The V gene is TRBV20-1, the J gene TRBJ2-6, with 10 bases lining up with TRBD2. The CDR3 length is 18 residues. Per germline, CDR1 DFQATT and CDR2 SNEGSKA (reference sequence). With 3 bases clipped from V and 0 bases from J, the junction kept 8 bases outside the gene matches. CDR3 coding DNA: TGCAGTGCTAGGACTCGAGGACTAGCGGTCTCTGGGGCCAACGTCCTGACTTTC. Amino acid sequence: CSARTRGLAVSGANVLTF.

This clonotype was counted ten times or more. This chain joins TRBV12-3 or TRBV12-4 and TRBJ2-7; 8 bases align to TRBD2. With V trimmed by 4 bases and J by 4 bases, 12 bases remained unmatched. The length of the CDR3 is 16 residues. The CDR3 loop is CASSYYLAGGSYEQYF. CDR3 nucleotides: TGTGCCAGCAGTTACTATCTGGCGGGAGGTTCTTACGAGCAGTACTTC.

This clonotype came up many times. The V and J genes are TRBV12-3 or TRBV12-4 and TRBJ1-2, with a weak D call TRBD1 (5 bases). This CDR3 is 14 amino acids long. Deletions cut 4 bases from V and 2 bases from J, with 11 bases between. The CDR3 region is CASSSWGGNYGYTF. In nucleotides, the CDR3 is TGTGCCAGCAGTTCCTGGGGGGGAAACTATGGCTACACCTTC.

CDR3 region: CASRIGTSGISYEQYF. The CDR3 bases are TGTGCCAGCAGGATAGGGACTAGCGGTATCTCCTACGAGCAGTACTTC. V and J are TRBV6-1 and TRBJ2-7; 11 nucleotides match TRBD2. Germline V gene sequence: CDR1 MNHNS, CDR2 SASEGT. The junction had 7 bases not matched to a gene; V was cut back by 6 bases and J by 0 bases. The CDR3 is 16 amino acids.

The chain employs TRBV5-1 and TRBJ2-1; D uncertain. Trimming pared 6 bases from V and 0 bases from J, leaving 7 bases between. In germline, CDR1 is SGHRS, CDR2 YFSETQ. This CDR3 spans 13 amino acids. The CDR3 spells CASTQSSYNEQFF. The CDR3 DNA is TGCGCCAGCACACAAAGCTCCTACAATGAGCAGTTCTTC.

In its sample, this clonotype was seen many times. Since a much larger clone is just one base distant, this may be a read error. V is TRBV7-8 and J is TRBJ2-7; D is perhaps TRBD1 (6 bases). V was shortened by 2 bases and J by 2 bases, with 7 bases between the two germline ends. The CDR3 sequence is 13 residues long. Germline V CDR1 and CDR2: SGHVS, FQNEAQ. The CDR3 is CASSLRTAYEQYF. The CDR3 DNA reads TGTGCCAGCAGCTTAAGGACAGCCTACGAGCAGTACTTC.

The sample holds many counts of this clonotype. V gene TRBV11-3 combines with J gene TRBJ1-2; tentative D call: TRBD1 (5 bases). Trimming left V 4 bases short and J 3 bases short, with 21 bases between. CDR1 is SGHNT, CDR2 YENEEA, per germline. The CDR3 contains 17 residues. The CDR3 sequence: CASSSHTNLRGDYGYTF. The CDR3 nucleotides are TGTGCCAGCAGCTCGCACACGAACCTTCGGGGGGACTATGGCTACACCTTC.

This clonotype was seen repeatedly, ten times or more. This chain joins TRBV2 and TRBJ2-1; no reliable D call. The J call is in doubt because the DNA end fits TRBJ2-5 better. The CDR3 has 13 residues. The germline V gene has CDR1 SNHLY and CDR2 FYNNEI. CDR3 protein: CASSAYNGETQYF. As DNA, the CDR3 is TGTGCCAGCAGTGCCTACAATGGGGAGACCCAGTACTTC.

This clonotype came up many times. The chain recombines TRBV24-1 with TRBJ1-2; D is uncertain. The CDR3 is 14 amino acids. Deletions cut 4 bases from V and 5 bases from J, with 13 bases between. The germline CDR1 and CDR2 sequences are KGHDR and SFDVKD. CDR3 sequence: CATSEPRQYYGYTF. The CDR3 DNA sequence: TGTGCCACCAGTGAACCGAGACAATATTATGGCTACACCTTC.

This chain's CDR3 is CASSLPGGTTYEQYF. CDR3 DNA sequence: TGCGCCAGCAGCCTGCCAGGGGGCACTACCTACGAGCAGTACTTC. The chain joins TRBV5-1 to TRBJ2-7; TRBD1 matches at 8 bases. Germline CDR1 reads SGHRS; CDR2 reads YFSETQ. The CDR3 has 15 amino acids. J lost 2 bases, V lost 4 bases, and 8 bases had no gene match.

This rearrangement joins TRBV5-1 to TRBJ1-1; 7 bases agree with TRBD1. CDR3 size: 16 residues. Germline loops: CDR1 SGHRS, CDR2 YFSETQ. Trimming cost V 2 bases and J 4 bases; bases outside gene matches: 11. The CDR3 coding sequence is TGCGCCAGCAGCTTACCCCCGGGACAGACTTTCACTGAAGCTTTCTTT. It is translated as CASSLPPGQTFTEAFF.

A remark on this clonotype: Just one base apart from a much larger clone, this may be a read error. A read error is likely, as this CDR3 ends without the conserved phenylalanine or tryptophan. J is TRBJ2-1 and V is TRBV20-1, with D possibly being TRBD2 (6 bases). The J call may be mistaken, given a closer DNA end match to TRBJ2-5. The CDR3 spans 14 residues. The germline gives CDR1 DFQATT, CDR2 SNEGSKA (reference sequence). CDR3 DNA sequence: TGCAGTGCTAGGTCCGGGAGCAGTAGGGAGACCCAGTACTCC. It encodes CSARSGSSRETQYS.

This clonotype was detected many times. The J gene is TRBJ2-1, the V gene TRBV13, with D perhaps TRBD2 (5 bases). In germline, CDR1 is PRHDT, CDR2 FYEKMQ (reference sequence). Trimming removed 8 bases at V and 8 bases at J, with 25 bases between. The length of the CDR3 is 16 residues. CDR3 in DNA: TGTGCCAGCTCCTTCCCTGGTCGAGCGGCGGGCGATGAGCAGTTCTTC. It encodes CASSFPGRAAGDEQFF.

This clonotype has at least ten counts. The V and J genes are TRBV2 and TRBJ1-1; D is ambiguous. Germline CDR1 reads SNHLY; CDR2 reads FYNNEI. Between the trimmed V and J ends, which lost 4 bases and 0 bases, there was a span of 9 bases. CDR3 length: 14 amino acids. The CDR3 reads CASSGETVNTEAFF. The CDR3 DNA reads TGTGCCAGCAGTGGGGAAACAGTGAACACTGAAGCTTTCTTT.

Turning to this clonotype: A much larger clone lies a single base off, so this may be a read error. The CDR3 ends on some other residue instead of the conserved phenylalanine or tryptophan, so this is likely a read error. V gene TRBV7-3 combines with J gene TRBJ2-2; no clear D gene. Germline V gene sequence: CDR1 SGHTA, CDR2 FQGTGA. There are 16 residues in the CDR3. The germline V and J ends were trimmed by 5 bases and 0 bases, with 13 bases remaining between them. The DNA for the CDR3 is TGTGCCAGCAGCAGGGCAGGCATTGCGAACACCGGGGAGCTGTTTTCT. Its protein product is CASSRAGIANTGELFS.

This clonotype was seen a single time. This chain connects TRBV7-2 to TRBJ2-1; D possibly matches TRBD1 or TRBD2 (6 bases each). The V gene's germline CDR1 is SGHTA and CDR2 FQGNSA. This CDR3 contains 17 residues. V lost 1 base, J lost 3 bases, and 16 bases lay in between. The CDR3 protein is CASSLEGGSGRYNEQFF. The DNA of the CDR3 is TGTGCCAGCAGCTTAGAGGGGGGCTCGGGACGCTACAATGAGCAGTTCTTC.

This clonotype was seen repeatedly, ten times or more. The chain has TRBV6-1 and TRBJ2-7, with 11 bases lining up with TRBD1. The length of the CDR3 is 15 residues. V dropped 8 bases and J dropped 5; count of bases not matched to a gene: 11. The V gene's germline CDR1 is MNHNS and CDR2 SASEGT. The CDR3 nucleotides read TGTGCCAGCCAGTTTGGGGGACAGGGGGAGAACGAGCAGTACTTC. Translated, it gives CASQFGGQGENEQYF.

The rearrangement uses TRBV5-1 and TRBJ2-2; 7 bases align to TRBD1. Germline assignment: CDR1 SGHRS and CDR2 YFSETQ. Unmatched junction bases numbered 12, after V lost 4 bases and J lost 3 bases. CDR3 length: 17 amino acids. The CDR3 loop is CASSKQRQGGYTGELFF. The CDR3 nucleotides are TGCGCCAGCAGCAAACAAAGACAGGGTGGATACACCGGGGAGCTGTTTTTT.

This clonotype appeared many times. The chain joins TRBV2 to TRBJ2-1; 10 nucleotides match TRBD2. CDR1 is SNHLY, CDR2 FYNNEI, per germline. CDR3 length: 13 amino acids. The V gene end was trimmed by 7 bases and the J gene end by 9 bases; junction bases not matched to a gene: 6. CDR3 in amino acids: CASNRAGGGEQFF. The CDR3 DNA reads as TGTGCCAGCAACCGAGCGGGAGGGGGTGAGCAGTTCTTC.

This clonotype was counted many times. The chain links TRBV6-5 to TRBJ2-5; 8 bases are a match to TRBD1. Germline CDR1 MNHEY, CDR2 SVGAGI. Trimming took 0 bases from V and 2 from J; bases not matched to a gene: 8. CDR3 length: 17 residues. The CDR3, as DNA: TGTGCCAGCAGTTACTCGATCCGGGACAGGACTCAAGAGACCCAGTACTTC. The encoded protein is CASSYSIRDRTQETQYF.

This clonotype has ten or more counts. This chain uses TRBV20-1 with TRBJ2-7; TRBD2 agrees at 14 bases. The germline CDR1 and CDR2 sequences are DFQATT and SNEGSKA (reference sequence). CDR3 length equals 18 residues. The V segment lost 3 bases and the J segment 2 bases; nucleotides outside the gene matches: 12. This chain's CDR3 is CSARALGLAGVGAYEQYF. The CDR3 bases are TGCAGTGCTAGGGCTCTGGGACTAGCGGGAGTAGGGGCCTACGAGCAGTACTTC.

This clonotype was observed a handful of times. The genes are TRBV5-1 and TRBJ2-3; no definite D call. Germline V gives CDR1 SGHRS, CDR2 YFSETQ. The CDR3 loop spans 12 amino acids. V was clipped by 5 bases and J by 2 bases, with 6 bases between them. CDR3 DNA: TGCGCCAGCAGGCTAACCACAGATACGCAGTATTTT. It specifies CASRLTTDTQYF.

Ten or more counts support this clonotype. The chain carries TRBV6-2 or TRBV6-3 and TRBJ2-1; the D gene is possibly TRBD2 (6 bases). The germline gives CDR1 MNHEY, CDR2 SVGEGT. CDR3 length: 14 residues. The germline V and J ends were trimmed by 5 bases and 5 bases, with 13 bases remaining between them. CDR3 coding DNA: TGTGCCAGCAGTGATGCGGGACGGGACAATGAGCAGTTCTTC. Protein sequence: CASSDAGRDNEQFF.

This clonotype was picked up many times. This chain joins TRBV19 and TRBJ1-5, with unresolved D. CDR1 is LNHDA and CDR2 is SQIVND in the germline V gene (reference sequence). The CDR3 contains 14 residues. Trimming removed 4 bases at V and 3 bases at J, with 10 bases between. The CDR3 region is CASSTDIFNQPQHF. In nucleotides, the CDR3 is TGTGCCAGTAGTACCGACATCTTCAATCAGCCCCAGCATTTT.

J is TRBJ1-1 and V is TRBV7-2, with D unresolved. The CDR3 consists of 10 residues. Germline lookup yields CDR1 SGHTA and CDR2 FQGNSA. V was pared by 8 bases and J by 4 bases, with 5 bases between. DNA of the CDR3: TGTGCCAGCGGAGGCACTGAAGCTTTCTTT. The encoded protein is CASGGTEAFF. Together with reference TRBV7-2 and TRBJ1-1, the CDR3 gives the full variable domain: GAGVSQSPSNKVTEKGKDVELRCDPISGHTALYWYRQSLGQGLEFLIYFQGNSAPDKSGLPSDRFSAERTGGSVSTLTIQRTQQEDSAVYLCASGGTEAFFGQGTRLTVV.

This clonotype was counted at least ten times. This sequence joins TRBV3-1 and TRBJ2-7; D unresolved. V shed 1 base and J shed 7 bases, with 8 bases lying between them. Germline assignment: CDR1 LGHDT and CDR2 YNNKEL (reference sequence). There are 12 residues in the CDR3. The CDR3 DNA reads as TGTGCCAGCAGCCAAGGGGTGGGGGAGCAGTACTTC. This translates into CASSQGVGEQYF.